The 30 T cell receptor beta chains below come from one sample, sequenced in a study of vaccination and CD4 T cells after COVID-19. Oncomine TCR Beta short-read sequencing was applied to DNA from cultured CD4+ T cells. TCRdb called the PCR reads again in MiXCR, with one record for every CDR3 protein. Of under 25,000 distinct CDR3 sequences listed, about 44% are singletons. For these TCRs, the target antigens are not known. The treatment: approximately 9-day PBMC culture with coronavirus spike peptide pools or control peptides (ViraFEST assay). The sequenced sample was CD4+ T cells from blood, cultured in vitro, obtained before SARS-CoV-2 vaccination. The receptors derive from a human donor who had recovered from COVID-19.

The chain combines TRBV11-3 with TRBJ2-3; no clear D. V was trimmed by 1 base and J by 0 bases, leaving 8 bases between them. Germline V gene sequence: CDR1 SGHNT, CDR2 YENEEA. The CDR3 spans 15 residues. This CDR3 reads CASSLGPSSTDTQYF. In DNA, the CDR3 is TGTGCCAGCAGCTTAGGGCCTTCTAGCACAGATACGCAGTATTTT.

Written as DNA, the CDR3 is TGTGCCTCCTTAGGGGCAGGGGATGGCTACACCTTC. This translates into CASLGAGDGYTF. This chain uses TRBV30 with TRBJ1-2; the D gene is possibly TRBD1 (6 bases). The CDR3 totals 12 residues. V lost 7 bases, J lost 6 bases, and 15 bases lay in between. Germline values: CDR1 GTSNPN, CDR2 SVGIG (reference sequence).

The gene calls are TRBV7-9 and TRBJ1-1; no definite D call. Germline V CDR1 and CDR2: SEHNR, FQNEAQ (reference sequence). CDR3 size: 13 residues. V lost 1 base and J 1 base, leaving 4 bases between the germline ends. The CDR3 DNA is TGTGCCAGCAGCTTAGAAGGGAACACTGAAGCTTTCTTT. The encoded protein is CASSLEGNTEAFF.

CDR3 in DNA: TGTGCCAGCAGCTTACCCGTTTCGCTGCGGGACAGGGGCACTGAAGCTTTCTTT. Protein product: CASSLPVSLRDRGTEAFF. V is TRBV7-9 and J is TRBJ1-1; TRBD1 agrees at 10 bases. The CDR3 has 18 residues. Trimming removed 2 bases from V and 4 bases from J; junction bases left unmatched: 13. Germline CDR1 is SEHNR and CDR2 is FQNEAQ (reference sequence). The full variable domain, its missing parts supplied by reference TRBV7-9 and TRBJ1-1, is DTGVSQNPRHKITKRGQNVTFRCDPISEHNRLYWYRQTLGQGPEFLTYFQNEAQLEKSRLLSDRFSAERPKGSFSTLEIQRTEQGDSAMYLCASSLPVSLRDRGTEAFFGQGTRLTVV.

The genes are TRBV7-2 and TRBJ1-4; unclear D gene. The V gene's germline CDR1 is SGHTA and CDR2 FQGNSA. V lost 1 base to trimming and J lost 10 bases, with 7 bases between them. The CDR3 is made up of 12 amino acids. The chain's CDR3 is CASSLERSKLFF. Written as DNA, the CDR3 is TGTGCCAGCAGCTTAGAGAGGTCAAAACTGTTTTTT.

This chain uses TRBV20-1 with TRBJ1-5, with unresolved D. The CDR3 covers 16 residues. The germline gives CDR1 DFQATT, CDR2 SNEGSKA (reference sequence). Trimming shortened V by 0 bases and J by 2 bases, and 14 bases separated the two germline ends. CDR3 protein: CSAREPGLGGNQPQHF. Here the CDR3 DNA reads TGCAGTGCTAGAGAACCCGGGTTGGGCGGCAATCAGCCCCAGCATTTT.

The rearrangement uses TRBV15 and TRBJ1-6, with unresolved D. Per the germline V gene, CDR1 is LNHNV and CDR2 is YYDKDF (reference sequence). V lost 4 bases and J lost 6, with 7 bases in between. This CDR3 comprises 13 residues. This CDR3 is CATSTASNSPLHF. The CDR3 DNA reads TGTGCCACCAGCACGGCGAGTAATTCACCCCTCCACTTT.

This sequence joins TRBV20-1 and TRBJ2-7; no definite D call. This CDR3 spans 12 amino acids. Between the trimmed V and J ends, which lost 3 bases and 1 base, there was a span of 7 bases. Germline V gene sequence: CDR1 DFQATT, CDR2 SNEGSKA (reference sequence). The CDR3 loop is CSASPSSYEQYF. CDR3 coding DNA: TGCAGTGCTAGCCCCAGTTCCTACGAGCAGTACTTC.

This chain uses TRBV19 with TRBJ2-2; D possibly corresponds to TRBD2 (5 bases). The CDR3 runs 15 residues. CDR1 is LNHDA, CDR2 SQIVND, per germline (reference sequence). The V end lost 3 bases, the J end lost 6 bases, and 14 bases lay between the germline ends. CDR3 sequence (DNA): TGTGCCAGTAGTATTAGTGTCCAGAGGGCCGGGGAGCTGTTTTTT. Encoded protein: CASSISVQRAGELFF.

The rearrangement links TRBV6-1 to TRBJ2-6; 7 positions agree with TRBD2. The V gene end was trimmed by 7 bases and the J gene end by 0 bases; junction bases not matched to a gene: 9. Germline V lookup: CDR1 MNHNS, CDR2 SASEGT. This CDR3 is 17 amino acids long. CDR3 residues: CASKVDSGGSGANVLTF. The CDR3 DNA reads as TGTGCCAGCAAAGTCGATTCGGGGGGCTCTGGGGCCAACGTCCTGACTTTC.

This clonotype counts as medium-sized. The J gene is TRBJ1-1, the V gene TRBV7-2; the D is unclear. Germline loops: CDR1 SGHTA, CDR2 FQGNSA. V dropped 5 bases and J dropped 1 base, with 17 bases sitting between them. CDR3 length: 16 amino acids. CDR3 protein: CASSPRVSRWNTEAFF. In DNA, the CDR3 is TGTGCCAGCAGCCCGAGGGTAAGTCGATGGAACACTGAAGCTTTCTTT. Full variable domain (missing parts from reference TRBV7-2 and TRBJ1-1): GAGVSQSPSNKVTEKGKDVELRCDPISGHTALYWYRQSLGQGLEFLIYFQGNSAPDKSGLPSDRFSAERTGGSVSTLTIQRTQQEDSAVYLCASSPRVSRWNTEAFFGQGTRLTVV.

This clonotype appeared a few times. The chain joins TRBV4-1 to TRBJ1-1; D is possibly TRBD1 (5 bases). The ends were cut back, 7 bases at V and 4 bases at J, with 16 bases in the middle. The CDR3 is made up of 14 amino acids. Germline assignment: CDR1 MGHRA and CDR2 YSYEKL. The CDR3: CASNEGVLSTEAFF. As DNA, the CDR3 is TGCGCCAGCAACGAAGGGGTATTGAGCACTGAAGCTTTCTTT.

CDR3 in DNA: TGCAGTGCCCTCGGAGGGGAGACCCAGTACTTC. It codes for CSALGGETQYF. The genes are TRBV20-1 and TRBJ2-5, with a possible D match to TRBD2 (6 bases). Germline CDR1 is DFQATT and CDR2 is SNEGSKA (reference sequence). With 6 bases removed from V and 5 bases from J, the gap between germline ends came to 10 bases. There are 11 residues in the CDR3.

In its sample, this clonotype was seen once. The rearrangement joins TRBV29-1 to TRBJ1-1, with a tentative D call TRBD1 (5 bases). V shed 8 bases and J shed 3 bases, with 16 bases lying between them. The germline V gene has CDR1 SQVTM and CDR2 ANQGSEA. This CDR3 has 13 residues. CDR3 DNA: TGCAGCTCTGAGTTCGGGGCGGACACTGAAGCTTTCTTT. Amino acid sequence: CSSEFGADTEAFF.

The chain links TRBV3-1 to TRBJ1-2, with TRBD1 matching 7 bases. Trimming at V came to 3 bases and at J to 5 bases, leaving 6 bases not matched to a gene. CDR1 is LGHDT, CDR2 YNNKEL, per germline (reference sequence). The CDR3 is 14 residues long. The CDR3 nucleotides read TGTGCCAGCAGCCACTTGGACAGGCCATATGGCTACACCTTC. Translation: CASSHLDRPYGYTF.

The chain carries TRBV7-2 and TRBJ1-1; TRBD1 might be the D (6 bases). V lost 2 bases, J lost 5 bases, and 9 bases lay in between. There are 13 residues in the CDR3. CDR1 and CDR2 from the germline V gene are SGHTA and FQGNSA. CDR3 DNA: TGTGCCAGCAGCTTATCAGGGGTAACTGAAGCTTTCTTT. It is translated as CASSLSGVTEAFF.

The chain carries TRBV7-3 and TRBJ2-2; possibly TRBD2 for D (5 bases). Trimming left V 5 bases short and J 6 bases short, with 19 bases between. This CDR3 is 16 amino acids long. Germline V CDR1 and CDR2: SGHTA, FQGTGA. The CDR3 coding sequence is TGTGCCAGCAGCCCTCAATGGGAGCCCGGAGCCGGGGAGCTGTTTTTT. Its translation is CASSPQWEPGAGELFF.

This clonotype has just a few counts. This sequence joins TRBV7-8 and TRBJ2-7; TRBD2 matches at 13 bases. The CDR3 runs 17 residues. CDR1 and CDR2 (germline): SGHVS, FQNEAQ. The ends lost 2 bases at V and 2 bases at J; junction bases unmatched: 6. DNA for the CDR3: TGTGCCAGCAGCTTACCGGGACTAGCGGGAATCACCTACGAGCAGTACTTC. It specifies CASSLPGLAGITYEQYF.

The table lists this clonotype with a few counts. The rearrangement uses TRBV7-8 and TRBJ1-1; D is undetermined. The CDR3 is 15 residues long. The V end lost 3 bases, the J end lost 4 bases, and 15 bases lay between the germline ends. Germline-derived CDR1 and CDR2 are SGHVS and FQNEAQ. The CDR3 loop is CASSFPGPPPTEAFF. The CDR3 coding sequence is TGTGCCAGCAGCTTCCCCGGACCGCCGCCCACTGAAGCTTTCTTT.

The rearrangement joins TRBV6-5 to TRBJ1-6, with D tentatively TRBD1 (5 bases). CDR3 size: 17 residues. Trimming stripped 0 bases from V and 6 bases from J, with 15 bases between. Looked up from germline, CDR1 is MNHEY and CDR2 is SVGAGI. CDR3 region: CASSYSRGGRSNSPLHF. DNA for the CDR3: TGTGCCAGCAGTTACTCGAGGGGCGGGCGGTCTAATTCACCCCTCCACTTT.

The chain employs TRBV28 and TRBJ1-1; a weak D match, TRBD1 (5 bases). Germline values: CDR1 MDHEN, CDR2 SYDVKM. The CDR3 runs 14 residues. V lost 2 bases and J lost 6, with 13 bases in between. The CDR3 nucleotides read TGTGCCAGCAGTTTAAGGGCAGGGAGGTCTGAAGCTTTCTTT. Its protein product is CASSLRAGRSEAFF.

This clonotype occurred a few times. This chain links TRBV6-5 with TRBJ1-1, with D perhaps matching TRBD1 (6 bases). The CDR3 runs 14 residues. The germline V and J ends were trimmed by 4 bases and 3 bases, with 12 bases remaining between them. CDR1 is MNHEY and CDR2 is SVGAGI in the germline V gene. Here the CDR3 reads CASSSSDRYTEAFF. The CDR3 DNA reads TGTGCCAGCAGTTCCTCCGACAGGTACACTGAAGCTTTCTTT.

The V and J genes are TRBV29-1 and TRBJ1-5, with D unclear. Trimming shortened V by 4 bases and J by 3 bases, and 13 bases separated the two germline ends. CDR1 and CDR2 (germline): SQVTM, ANQGSEA. The length of the CDR3 is 14 residues. CDR3 DNA: TGCAGCGTTGTGAGCGGCGCGAACAATCAGCCCCAGCATTTT. It codes for CSVVSGANNQPQHF.

The sample holds a few counts of this clonotype. The chain combines TRBV6-2 or TRBV6-3 with TRBJ1-2; TRBD1 is a possible D gene (5 bases). Germline V lookup: CDR1 MNHEY, CDR2 SVGEGT. Trimming removed 2 bases from V and 8 bases from J, with 18 bases in between. The CDR3 runs 15 residues. CDR3 in amino acids: CASSYGGRGRGGYTF. The CDR3 coding sequence is TGTGCCAGCAGTTACGGCGGCAGAGGCCGGGGGGGCTACACCTTC.

This rearrangement joins TRBV10-3 to TRBJ1-1; perhaps TRBD1 as D (5 bases). The V end lost 5 bases, the J end lost 1 base, and 14 bases lay between the germline ends. Germline lookup yields CDR1 ENHRY and CDR2 SYGVKD. The CDR3 covers 15 residues. CDR3 nucleotide sequence: TGTGCCATCAGTATGCGGGGGGGAGAGAACACTGAAGCTTTCTTT. Its protein is CAISMRGGENTEAFF.

The chain combines TRBV9 with TRBJ1-2; no firm D call. Germline CDR1 is SGDLS and CDR2 is YYNGEE. This CDR3 comprises 11 residues. V gave up 6 bases and J gave up 6 bases, with 9 bases separating them. In DNA form, the CDR3 reads TGTGCCAGCAAAGGAGATCATGGCTACACCTTC. Translation: CASKGDHGYTF.

This chain connects TRBV6-1 to TRBJ2-7, with D hard to call. The ends were cut back, 6 bases at V and 5 bases at J, with 14 bases in the middle. The length of the CDR3 is 13 residues. The V gene's germline CDR1 is MNHNS and CDR2 SASEGT. DNA of the CDR3: TGTGCCAGCAGGGCAGGTTTGGGGAACGAGCAGTACTTC. Translating it yields CASRAGLGNEQYF.

This sequence joins TRBV6-5 and TRBJ2-7; D possibly corresponds to TRBD2 (7 bases). V was cut by 1 base and J by 1 base, with 11 bases left in between. The CDR3 consists of 15 residues. Germline CDR1 reads MNHEY; CDR2 reads SVGAGI. In DNA form, the CDR3 reads TGTGCCAGCAGTTACTTAGGGGGGGGATCCTACGAGCAGTACTTC. Protein sequence: CASSYLGGGSYEQYF.

The rearrangement links TRBV6-5 to TRBJ2-7, with 9 bases lining up with TRBD2. The germline CDR1 and CDR2 sequences are MNHEY and SVGAGI. This CDR3 has 16 amino acids. The trim removed 0 bases at V and 4 bases at J, leaving 7 bases unmatched. This chain's CDR3 is CASSYSMSGRPYEQYF. In nucleotides, the CDR3 is TGTGCCAGCAGTTACTCGATGAGCGGGAGGCCGTACGAGCAGTACTTC.

The CDR3 DNA follows: TGTGCCTGGAGTGTAATCCGGGGTTTGATGAATTCACCCCTCCACTTT. It encodes CAWSVIRGLMNSPLHF. The chain links TRBV30 to TRBJ1-6; D uncertain. This CDR3 region has 16 residues. Germline lookup yields CDR1 GTSNPN and CDR2 SVGIG (reference sequence). The ends were cut back, 0 bases at V and 7 bases at J, with 16 bases in the middle.